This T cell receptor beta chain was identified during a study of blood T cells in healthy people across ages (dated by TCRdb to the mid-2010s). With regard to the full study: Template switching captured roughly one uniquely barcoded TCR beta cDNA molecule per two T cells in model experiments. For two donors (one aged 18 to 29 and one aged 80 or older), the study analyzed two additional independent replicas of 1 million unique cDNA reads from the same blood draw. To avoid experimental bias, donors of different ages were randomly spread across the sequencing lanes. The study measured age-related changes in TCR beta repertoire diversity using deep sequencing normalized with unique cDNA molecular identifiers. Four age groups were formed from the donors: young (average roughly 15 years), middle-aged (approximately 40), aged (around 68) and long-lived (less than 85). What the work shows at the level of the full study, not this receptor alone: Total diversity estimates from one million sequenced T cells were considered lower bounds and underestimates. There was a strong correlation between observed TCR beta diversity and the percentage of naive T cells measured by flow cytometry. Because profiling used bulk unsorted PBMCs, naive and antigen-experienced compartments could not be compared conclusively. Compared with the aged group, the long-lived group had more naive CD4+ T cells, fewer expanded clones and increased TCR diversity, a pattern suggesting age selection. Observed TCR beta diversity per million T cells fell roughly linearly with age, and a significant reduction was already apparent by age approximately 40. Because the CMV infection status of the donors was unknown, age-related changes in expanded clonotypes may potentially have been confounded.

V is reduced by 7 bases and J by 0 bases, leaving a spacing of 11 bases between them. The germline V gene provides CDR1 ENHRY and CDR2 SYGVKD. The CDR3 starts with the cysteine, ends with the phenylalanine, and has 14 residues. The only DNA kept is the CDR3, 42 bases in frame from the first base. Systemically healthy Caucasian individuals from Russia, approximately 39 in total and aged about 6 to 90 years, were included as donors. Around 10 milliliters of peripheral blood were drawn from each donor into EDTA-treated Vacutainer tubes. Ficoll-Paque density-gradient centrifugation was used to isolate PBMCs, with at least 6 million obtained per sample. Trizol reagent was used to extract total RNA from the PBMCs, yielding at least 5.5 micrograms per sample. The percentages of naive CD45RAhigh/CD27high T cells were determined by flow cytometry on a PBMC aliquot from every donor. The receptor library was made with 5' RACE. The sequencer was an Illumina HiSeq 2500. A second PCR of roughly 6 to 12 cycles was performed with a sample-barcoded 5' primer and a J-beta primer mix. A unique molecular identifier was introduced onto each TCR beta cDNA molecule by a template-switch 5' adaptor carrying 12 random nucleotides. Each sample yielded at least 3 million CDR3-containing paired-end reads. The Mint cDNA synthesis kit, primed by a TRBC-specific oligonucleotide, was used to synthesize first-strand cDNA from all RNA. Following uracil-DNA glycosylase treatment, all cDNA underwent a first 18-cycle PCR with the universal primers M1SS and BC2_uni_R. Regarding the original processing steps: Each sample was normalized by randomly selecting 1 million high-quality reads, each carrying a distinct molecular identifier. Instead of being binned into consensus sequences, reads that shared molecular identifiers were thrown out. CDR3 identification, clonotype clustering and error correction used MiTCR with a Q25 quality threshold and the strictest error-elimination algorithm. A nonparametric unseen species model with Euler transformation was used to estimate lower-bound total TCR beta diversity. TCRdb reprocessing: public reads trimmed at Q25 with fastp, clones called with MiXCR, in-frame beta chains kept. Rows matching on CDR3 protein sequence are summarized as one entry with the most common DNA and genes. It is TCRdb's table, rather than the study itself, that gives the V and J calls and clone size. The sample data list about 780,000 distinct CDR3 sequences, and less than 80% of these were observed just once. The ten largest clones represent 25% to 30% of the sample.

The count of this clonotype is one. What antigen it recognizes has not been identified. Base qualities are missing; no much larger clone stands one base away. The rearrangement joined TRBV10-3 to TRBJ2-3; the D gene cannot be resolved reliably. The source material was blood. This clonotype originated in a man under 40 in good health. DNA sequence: TGTGCCATCACCTCTCGTGGAAGCACAGATACGCAGTATTTT. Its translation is CAITSRGSTDTQYF.